Shown below are 21 T cell receptor beta chains from a single sample sequenced in a study of beta chain features in type 1 diabetes. cDNA synthesis used the whole RNA isolate, giving expressed TCRB sequences. Sequencing used immunoSEQ multiplex PCR; TCRdb keeps in-frame clones, though not all of them. The sample includes about 230,000 clones, about 10% seen only once; the top ten take just under 0.035%. Material: naive CD4+ T cells from blood. Receptors originate from a woman in her late teens or twenties in good health.

This clone was detected ten times or more. The chain uses TRBV7-9 and TRBJ2-4; D perhaps matches TRBD2 (6 bases). Germline assignment: CDR1 SEHNR and CDR2 FQNEAQ (reference sequence). V lost 5 bases, J lost 1 base, and 15 bases lay in between. The length of the CDR3 is 16 residues. CDR3 residues: CASSDVRRAAKNIQYF. CDR3 nucleotide sequence: TGTGCCAGCAGCGACGTCAGGAGGGCGGCCAAAAACATTCAGTACTTC.

Comments on this clone: A junction end diverges from the germline sequence, so it may reflect a read error. This chain uses TRBV5-1 with TRBJ2-3, with 10 bases lining up with TRBD2. Germline assignment: CDR1 SGHRS and CDR2 YFSETQ. CDR3 length: 16 residues. The CDR3 sequence is CASTLGLAGVADTQYF. The CDR3 nucleotides are TGCGCCAGCACCTTGGGGCTAGCGGGAGTCGCAGATACGCAGTATTTT.

The chain employs TRBV25-1 and TRBJ1-1, with D possibly being TRBD1 (6 bases). The CDR3 covers 12 residues. The germline V gene encodes CDR1 MGHDK and CDR2 SYGVNS. V dropped 6 bases and J dropped 8 bases, with 13 bases sitting between them. The CDR3 DNA reads as TGTGCCAGCAGGAGACGGGACATCGAAGCTTTCTTT. Translated, it gives CASRRRDIEAFF.

V and J are TRBV5-1 and TRBJ2-2, with 8 positions matching TRBD1. This CDR3 is built from 16 residues. Per germline, CDR1 SGHRS and CDR2 YFSETQ. Unmatched junction bases numbered 2, after V lost 0 bases and J lost 1 base. DNA for the CDR3: TGCGCCAGCAGCTTGGGGACAGGGCAGAACACCGGGGAGCTGTTTTTT. It is translated as CASSLGTGQNTGELFF.

This clone was detected only a few times. The chain uses TRBV30 and TRBJ2-2, with 7 nucleotides matching TRBD2. In germline, CDR1 is GTSNPN, CDR2 SVGIG (reference sequence). CDR3 length: 15 residues. The trim removed 3 bases at V and 7 bases at J, leaving 11 bases unmatched. In DNA, the CDR3 is TGTGCCTGGAGGGGGGGGGAAATGAGGGTCGGGGAGCTGTTTTTT. It codes for CAWRGGEMRVGELFF. The entire variable domain, with the rest obtained from reference TRBV30 and TRBJ2-2, is as follows: SQTIHQWPATLVQPVGSPLSLECTVEGTSNPNLYWYRQAAGRGLQLLFYSVGIGQISSEVPQNLSASRPQDRQFILSSKKLLLSDSGFYLCAWRGGEMRVGELFFGEGSRLTVL.

The genes are TRBV5-1 and TRBJ1-2; 8 bases agree with TRBD1. The CDR3 extends over 12 amino acids. Germline-derived CDR1 and CDR2 are SGHRS and YFSETQ. V lost 3 bases and J lost 8; bases outside the gene matches: 3. The CDR3 loop reads CASSSDRVGYTF. Written as DNA, the CDR3 is TGCGCCAGCAGCTCGGACAGGGTCGGCTACACCTTC.

The chain is built from TRBV2 and TRBJ2-3; D gene uncertain. V was pared by 5 bases and J by 5 bases, with 11 bases between. This CDR3 region has 13 residues. The germline gives CDR1 SNHLY, CDR2 FYNNEI. Written as DNA, the CDR3 is TGTGCCAGCAGTCGCGGAAACCGAGATACGCAGTATTTT. This gives the protein CASSRGNRDTQYF.

This chain connects TRBV7-6 to TRBJ2-1; D is unresolved. Germline values: CDR1 SGHVS, CDR2 FNYEAQ. V was cut by 1 base and J by 4 bases, with 5 bases left in between. The CDR3 has 13 amino acids. This chain's CDR3 is CASSLVNYNEQFF. The CDR3 DNA reads as TGTGCCAGCAGCTTAGTAAATTACAATGAGCAGTTCTTC.

The chain has TRBV5-4 and TRBJ1-4; D is ambiguous. The germline CDR1 and CDR2 sequences are SGHNT and YYREEE (reference sequence). Between the trimmed V and J ends, which lost 3 bases and 2 bases, there was a span of 2 bases. The CDR3 runs 12 residues. CDR3 loop: CASSSTNEKLFF. The CDR3 DNA reads as TGTGCCAGCAGCTCGACTAATGAAAAACTGTTTTTT.

This clone was counted only a few times. V usage is TRBV19 and J usage is TRBJ2-1; 16 nucleotides match TRBD2. The CDR3 length is 14 residues. V shed 11 bases and J 14 bases; nucleotides not matched to a gene: 12. The germline CDR1 and CDR2 sequences are LNHDA and SQIVND (reference sequence). The CDR3 is CASQPGLAGGLEFF. The CDR3 DNA follows: TGTGCCTCGCAACCGGGACTAGCGGGGGGGCTGGAGTTCTTC.

This clone was seen ten or more times. The chain employs TRBV7-9 and TRBJ2-1, with 11 bases fitting TRBD2. The J segment lost 4 bases and the V segment lost 5 bases, leaving 7 bases of the junction unmatched. The CDR3 has 16 residues. The germline V gene encodes CDR1 SEHNR and CDR2 FQNEAQ (reference sequence). The DNA of the CDR3 is TGTGCCAGCAGCAGAGTAGCGGGGGGGCCGTACAATGAGCAGTTCTTC. Translated: CASSRVAGGPYNEQFF.

V is TRBV12-5 and J is TRBJ1-1; D might be TRBD1 (6 bases). Deletions cut 8 bases from V and 4 bases from J, with 17 bases between. This CDR3 spans 14 amino acids. Germline V gene sequence: CDR1 LGHNT, CDR2 FRNRAP. CDR3 DNA sequence: TGTGCTAGTTACTTGACAGGCCGGAGCACTGAAGCTTTCTTT. Protein sequence: CASYLTGRSTEAFF.

There are a few counts of this clone. V usage is TRBV15 and J usage is TRBJ2-1; possible D gene TRBD1, 5 bases. Trimming cost V 4 bases and J 0 bases, with 10 bases left between them. The CDR3 is made up of 15 amino acids. Germline lookup yields CDR1 LNHNV and CDR2 YYDKDF (reference sequence). DNA of the CDR3: TGTGCCACCAGCAAAGTAGGGGACTCCTACAATGAGCAGTTCTTC. Residues: CATSKVGDSYNEQFF.

The chain links TRBV30 to TRBJ1-1; 9 positions match TRBD1. The germline V gene has CDR1 GTSNPN and CDR2 SVGIG (reference sequence). V gave up 1 base and J gave up 9 bases; unmatched junction bases: 6. CDR3 size: 13 residues. CDR3 amino acids: CAWSGGQGLKAFF. The CDR3 nucleotides are TGTGCCTGGAGTGGGGGACAGGGACTTAAAGCTTTCTTT.

The V call is TRBV6-6, the J call TRBJ1-5; D is perhaps TRBD1 (5 bases). Between the trimmed V and J ends, which lost 10 bases and 7 bases, there was a span of 20 bases. The CDR3 loop spans 14 amino acids. In germline, CDR1 is MNHNY, CDR2 SVGAGI (reference sequence). CDR3 amino acids: CATQGQGLWQPQHF. The DNA of the CDR3 is TGTGCCACCCAAGGGCAGGGTTTGTGGCAGCCCCAGCATTTT.

The genes are TRBV5-1 and TRBJ2-1; D not certain. The CDR3 totals 12 residues. The V and J ends lost 2 bases and 3 bases respectively, with 3 bases between them. Germline CDR1 and CDR2: SGHRS and YFSETQ. As DNA, the CDR3 is TGCGCCAGCAGCTTTAGCTACAATGAGCAGTTCTTC. Translating it yields CASSFSYNEQFF. The variable domain in full, with the rest retrieved from reference TRBV5-1 and TRBJ2-1, is KAGVTQTPRYLIKTRGQQVTLSCSPISGHRSVSWYQQTPGQGLQFLFEYFSETQRNKGNFPGRFSGRQFSNSRSEMNVSTLELGDSALYLCASSFSYNEQFFGPGTRLTVL.

V gene TRBV5-1 combines with J gene TRBJ1-4, with D unresolved. The CDR3 spans 15 residues. The germline CDR1 and CDR2 sequences are SGHRS and YFSETQ. Trimming cost V 1 base and J 7 bases, with 14 bases left between them. The CDR3, as DNA: TGCGCCAGCAGCTTGATTCCCGATGAGGGTGAAAAACTGTTTTTT. This gives the protein CASSLIPDEGEKLFF.

This clone turned up a few times. The chain couples TRBV9 to TRBJ2-5; 8 bases are a match to TRBD1. V lost 4 bases, J lost 5 bases, and 4 bases stayed unmatched. The CDR3 has 13 amino acids. Germline assignment: CDR1 SGDLS and CDR2 YYNGEE. The CDR3 DNA sequence: TGTGCCAGCAGCACGACAGGGGACGAGACCCAGTACTTC. This encodes CASSTTGDETQYF.

This clone was observed a few times. This rearrangement joins TRBV21-1 to TRBJ2-4; the table's TRBD2 call for D was not verified on the DNA. TRBV21-1 is classified as a pseudogene. The CDR3 runs 18 residues. CDR3 DNA sequence: TGTGCCAGCAGCAAAGATGGGGGGGCGGGCTCGCCGCTAAACATTCAGTACTTC. Protein: CASSKDGGAGSPLNIQYF.

This clone was detected only a few times. The chain joins TRBV11-2 to TRBJ2-1; TRBD1 matches 7 bases. Germline CDR1 reads SGHAT; CDR2 reads FQNNGV. Trimming removed 5 bases from V and 4 bases from J; junction bases left unmatched: 14. The CDR3 runs 17 residues. In DNA, the CDR3 is TGTGCCAGCAGCGGACAAACCACCGTGGGACAGTACAATGAGCAGTTCTTC. The encoded protein is CASSGQTTVGQYNEQFF.

There are a few counts of this clone. This rearrangement joins TRBV7-9 to TRBJ1-1; TRBD1 aligns across 7 bases. CDR1 is SEHNR, CDR2 FQNEAQ, per germline (reference sequence). The J segment lost 4 bases and the V segment lost 3 bases, leaving 11 bases of the junction unmatched. This CDR3 has 16 amino acids. The CDR3 is CASSFQGTVRGTEAFF. Here the CDR3 DNA reads TGTGCCAGCAGCTTTCAGGGGACAGTGAGGGGCACTGAAGCTTTCTTT.